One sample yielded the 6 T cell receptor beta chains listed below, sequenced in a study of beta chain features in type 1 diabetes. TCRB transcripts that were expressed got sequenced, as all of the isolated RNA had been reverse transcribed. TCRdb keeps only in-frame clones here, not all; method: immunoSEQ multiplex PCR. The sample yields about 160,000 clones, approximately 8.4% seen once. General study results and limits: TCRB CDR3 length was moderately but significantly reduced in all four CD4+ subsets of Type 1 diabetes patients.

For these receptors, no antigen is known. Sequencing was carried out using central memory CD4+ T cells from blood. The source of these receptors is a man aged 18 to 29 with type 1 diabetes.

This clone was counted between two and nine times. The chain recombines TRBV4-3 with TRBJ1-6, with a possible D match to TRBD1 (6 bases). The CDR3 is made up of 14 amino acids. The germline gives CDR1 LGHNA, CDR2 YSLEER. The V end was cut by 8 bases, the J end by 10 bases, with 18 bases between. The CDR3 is CASGRAGGKSPLHF. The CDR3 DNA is TGCGCCAGCGGCCGGGCTGGGGGCAAATCACCCCTCCACTTT.

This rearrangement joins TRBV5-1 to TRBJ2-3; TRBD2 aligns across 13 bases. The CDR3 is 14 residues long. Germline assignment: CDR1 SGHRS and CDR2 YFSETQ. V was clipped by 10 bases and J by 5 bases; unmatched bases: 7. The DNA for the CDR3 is TGCGCCCTAAAATGGACTAGCGGGAGAGATACGCAGTATTTT. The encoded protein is CALKWTSGRDTQYF.

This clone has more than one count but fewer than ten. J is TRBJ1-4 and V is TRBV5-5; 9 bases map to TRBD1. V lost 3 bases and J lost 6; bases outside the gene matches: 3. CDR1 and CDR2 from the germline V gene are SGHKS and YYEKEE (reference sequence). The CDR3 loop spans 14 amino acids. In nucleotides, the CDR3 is TGTGCCAGCAGCTCTTGGACAGGGGATGAAAAACTGTTTTTT. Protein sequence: CASSSWTGDEKLFF.

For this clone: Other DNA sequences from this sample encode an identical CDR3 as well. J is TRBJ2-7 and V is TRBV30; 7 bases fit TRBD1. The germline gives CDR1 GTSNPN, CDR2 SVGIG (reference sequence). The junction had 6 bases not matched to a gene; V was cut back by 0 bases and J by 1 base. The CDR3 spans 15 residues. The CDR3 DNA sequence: TGTGCCTGGAGTGTACCGGGCAGGGGGTCCTACGAGCAGTACTTC. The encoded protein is CAWSVPGRGSYEQYF.

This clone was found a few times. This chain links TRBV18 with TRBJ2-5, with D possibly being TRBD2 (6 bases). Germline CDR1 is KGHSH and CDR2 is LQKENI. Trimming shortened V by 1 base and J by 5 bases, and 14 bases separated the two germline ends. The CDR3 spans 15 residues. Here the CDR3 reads CASSPRQGGLETQYF. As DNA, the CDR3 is TGTGCCAGCTCACCACGCCAGGGAGGTTTGGAGACCCAGTACTTC.

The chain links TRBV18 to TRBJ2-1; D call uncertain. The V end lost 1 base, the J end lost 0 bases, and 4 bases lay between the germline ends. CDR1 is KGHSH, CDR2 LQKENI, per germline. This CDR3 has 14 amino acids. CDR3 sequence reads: CASSPRSSYNEQFF. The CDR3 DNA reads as TGTGCCAGCTCACCACGGAGCTCCTACAATGAGCAGTTCTTC.